These 30 T cell receptor beta chains were all obtained from the same sample, sequenced in a study of blood T cell repertoires in COVID-19 (TCRdb year 2020). The library was produced with the immunoSEQ multiplex PCR assay. Entries here come from immuneACCESS through TCRdb and include only in-frame sequences with V and J called. Some clones fail to appear in such tables; in the studies checked, an unresolved V gene covers under half of the shortfall, and the cause of the remainder is unknown. Within this sample are approximately 310,000 clones, with 80% to 90% of them counted one time only. The ten largest account for around 8% of the sample. Material for sequencing was peripheral blood. The receptors were sampled from a woman in her fifties or sixties who had recovered from COVID-19.

This clone was found once. At the DNA level, this CDR3 is encoded by other sequences in the same sample as well. The chain employs TRBV7-2 and TRBJ2-7; D unclear. Germline-derived CDR1 and CDR2 are SGHTA and FQGNSA. The CDR3 totals 12 residues. Trimming cost V 5 bases and J 0 bases, with 5 bases left between them. The CDR3 spells CASSPSSYEQYF. In nucleotides, the CDR3 is TGTGCCAGCAGCCCCAGCTCCTACGAGCAGTACTTC.

This clone was detected only once. The gene calls are TRBV30 and TRBJ1-6, with D possibly TRBD1 on 6 matching bases. V was clipped by 1 base and J by 7 bases, with 11 bases between them. Germline CDR1 and CDR2: GTSNPN and SVGIG (reference sequence). This CDR3 has 14 amino acids. CDR3 loop: CAWSGRQENSPLHF. The CDR3 nucleotides read TGTGCCTGGAGTGGCCGACAGGAAAATTCACCCCTCCACTTT.

The V and J genes are TRBV28 and TRBJ1-1; maybe TRBD1 (5 bases). V lost 1 base and J 0 bases, leaving 9 bases between the germline ends. Germline V CDR1 and CDR2: MDHEN, SYDVKM. This CDR3 spans 15 amino acids. The CDR3 coding sequence is TGTGCCAGCAGTTTATTTGGAGGGGTGAACACTGAAGCTTTCTTT. Protein product: CASSLFGGVNTEAFF.

The rearrangement uses TRBV6-6 and TRBJ2-7; 7 nucleotides match TRBD1. Losses at the gene ends were 6 bases for V and 3 bases for J; bases not matched to a gene: 8. The CDR3 spans 14 residues. Germline V lookup: CDR1 MNHNY, CDR2 SVGAGI (reference sequence). The CDR3 DNA sequence: TGTGCCAGCAGAAGCCGACAGGGAAACTACGAGCAGTACTTC. Its protein is CASRSRQGNYEQYF.

V usage is TRBV5-1 and J usage is TRBJ1-2, with 8 bases that match TRBD1. Germline loops: CDR1 SGHRS, CDR2 YFSETQ. V was clipped by 3 bases and J by 7 bases; unmatched bases: 11. This CDR3 has 15 amino acids. CDR3 region: CASSSRTGKSAGYTF. Here the CDR3 DNA reads TGCGCCAGCAGCTCACGGACAGGGAAGTCTGCTGGCTACACCTTC. Variable domain in full (rest from reference TRBV5-1 and TRBJ1-2): KAGVTQTPRYLIKTRGQQVTLSCSPISGHRSVSWYQQTPGQGLQFLFEYFSETQRNKGNFPGRFSGRQFSNSRSEMNVSTLELGDSALYLCASSSRTGKSAGYTFGSGTRLTVV.

CDR3 nucleotides: TGCGCCAGCAGCCAAGATCCACCAGGGCTCTCCTACAATGAGCAGTTCTTC. This encodes CASSQDPPGLSYNEQFF. The chain couples TRBV4-3 to TRBJ2-1, with a weak D call TRBD1 (5 bases). Trimming cost V 0 bases and J 0 bases, with 12 bases left between them. Germline V gene data show CDR1 as LGHNA and CDR2 as YSLEER. The CDR3 sequence is 17 residues long.

V is TRBV28 and J is TRBJ2-4; D remains ambiguous. This CDR3 spans 14 amino acids. CDR1 and CDR2 (germline): MDHEN, SYDVKM. V was pared by 5 bases and J by 6 bases, with 14 bases between. In DNA form, the CDR3 reads TGTGCCAGCAGTCACCCGCGAACGGGAAACATTCAGTACTTC. Its translation is CASSHPRTGNIQYF.

The chain recombines TRBV6-2 or TRBV6-3 with TRBJ1-2; 8 nucleotides agree with TRBD1. Germline CDR1 is MNHEY and CDR2 is SVGEGT. V dropped 3 bases and J dropped 4; count of bases not matched to a gene: 13. This CDR3 contains 17 residues. The CDR3 region is CASSYPGTGARPYGYTF. The CDR3 bases are TGTGCCAGCAGTTATCCCGGGACAGGCGCCAGACCCTATGGCTACACCTTC.

The chain has TRBV28 and TRBJ1-2, with 8 bases fitting TRBD1. V lost 7 bases, J lost 7 bases, and 5 bases stayed unmatched. The CDR3 has 12 residues. Germline lookup yields CDR1 MDHEN and CDR2 SYDVKM. CDR3 nucleotide sequence: TGTGCCAGCACGGACAGGGAGGGTGGCTACACCTTC. Translated: CASTDREGGYTF.

This clone was seen a few times. This chain joins TRBV5-6 and TRBJ1-1; D is possibly TRBD1 (5 bases). This CDR3 is 13 amino acids long. Looked up from germline, CDR1 is SGHDT and CDR2 is YYEEEE. V was cut by 0 bases and J by 11 bases, with 14 bases left in between. The CDR3, as DNA: TGTGCCAGCAGCTTGGTCGATCAGGGTGTGGCTTTCTTT. This translates into CASSLVDQGVAFF. Filled out from reference TRBV5-6 and TRBJ1-1, the complete variable domain reads DAGVTQSPTHLIKTRGQQVTLRCSPKSGHDTVSWYQQALGQGPQFIFQYYEEEERQRGNFPDRFSGHQFPNYSSELNVNALLLGDSALYLCASSLVDQGVAFFGQGTRLTVV.

The V gene is TRBV5-1, the J gene TRBJ2-1, with D possibly being TRBD2 (6 bases). This CDR3 comprises 17 residues. V was cut by 0 bases and J by 2 bases, with 15 bases left in between. The V gene's germline CDR1 is SGHRS and CDR2 YFSETQ. CDR3 loop: CASSLAGAGLTYNEQFF. The CDR3 DNA is TGCGCCAGCAGCTTGGCCGGAGCGGGCCTAACCTACAATGAGCAGTTCTTC.

This sequence joins TRBV2 and TRBJ1-2; 7 bases align to TRBD1. J was trimmed by 8 bases and V by 9 bases; bases with no gene match: 6. From germline, CDR1 is SNHLY and CDR2 FYNNEI. The CDR3 covers 11 residues. Written as DNA, the CDR3 is TGTGCCAGAGGGAAAGGGGGCGGCTACACCTTC. Translation gives CARGKGGGYTF.

This clone was seen only once. The rearrangement links TRBV6-5 to TRBJ1-2; 12 nucleotides agree with TRBD1. There are 14 residues in the CDR3. V trimming: 6 bases; J trimming: 5 bases; junction bases outside the gene matches: 4. Germline lookup yields CDR1 MNHEY and CDR2 SVGAGI. The DNA for the CDR3 is TGTGCCAGCAGGTCGGGACAGGGGGCGTATGGCTACACCTTC. This gives the protein CASRSGQGAYGYTF.

The chain is built from TRBV7-2 and TRBJ1-1; D is uncertain. Germline CDR1 reads SGHTA; CDR2 reads FQGNSA. Trimming stripped 5 bases from V and 3 bases from J, with 10 bases between. CDR3 length: 13 residues. CDR3 sequence reads: CASSMTEDTEAFF. In DNA form, the CDR3 reads TGTGCCAGCAGCATGACTGAGGACACTGAAGCTTTCTTT. Supplemented by reference TRBV7-2 and TRBJ1-1, the full variable domain reads GAGVSQSPSNKVTEKGKDVELRCDPISGHTALYWYRQSLGQGLEFLIYFQGNSAPDKSGLPSDRFSAERTGGSVSTLTIQRTQQEDSAVYLCASSMTEDTEAFFGQGTRLTVV.

In its sample, this clone was seen a few times. This chain connects TRBV5-8 to TRBJ2-1; TRBD2 agrees at 10 bases. Trimming at V came to 4 bases and at J to 6 bases, leaving 4 bases not matched to a gene. The CDR3 extends over 14 amino acids. CDR1 is SGHTS and CDR2 is YDEGEE in the germline V gene. The CDR3 DNA follows: TGTGCCAGCAGCCCCTGGACTAGCGGCAATGAGCAGTTCTTC. It translates to CASSPWTSGNEQFF.

The chain combines TRBV18 with TRBJ2-3; 14 nucleotides line up with TRBD2. This CDR3 region has 15 residues. Germline-derived CDR1 and CDR2 are KGHSH and LQKENI. V shed 5 bases and J 8 bases; nucleotides not matched to a gene: 6. The CDR3 DNA sequence: TGTGCCAGCTCATCGGGACTAGCGGGAGTCGGTACGCAGTATTTT. The encoded protein is CASSSGLAGVGTQYF.

This chain joins TRBV7-9 and TRBJ1-1; 7 nucleotides line up with TRBD1. The CDR3 length is 14 residues. J was trimmed by 6 bases and V by 5 bases; bases with no gene match: 9. Per the germline V gene, CDR1 is SEHNR and CDR2 is FQNEAQ (reference sequence). CDR3 sequence reads: CASSTRQGLAEAFF. As DNA, the CDR3 is TGTGCCAGCAGCACCCGACAGGGACTGGCTGAAGCTTTCTTT.

This chain uses TRBV5-4 with TRBJ2-1; 9 bases align to TRBD1. This CDR3 has 14 amino acids. Germline values: CDR1 SGHNT, CDR2 YYREEE (reference sequence). The V and J ends lost 4 bases and 5 bases, in that order; junction bases with no gene match: 4. The CDR3 loop reads CASSVQGADNEQFF. CDR3 DNA sequence: TGTGCCAGCAGCGTACAGGGGGCGGACAATGAGCAGTTCTTC.

V usage is TRBV5-1 and J usage is TRBJ2-7; D unresolved. The germline V and J ends were trimmed by 4 bases and 3 bases, with 17 bases remaining between them. Germline CDR1 and CDR2: SGHRS and YFSETQ. The CDR3 runs 15 residues. The CDR3 loop reads CASSESNFIFYEQYF. The DNA for the CDR3 is TGCGCCAGCAGCGAAAGCAACTTCATCTTCTACGAGCAGTACTTC.

The chain has TRBV24-1 and TRBJ2-4; the D gene is possibly TRBD2 (6 bases). The CDR3 sequence is 13 residues long. The V gene lost 0 bases and the J gene lost 15 bases, with 14 bases spanning the gap. The germline gives CDR1 KGHDR, CDR2 SFDVKD. CDR3 sequence (DNA): TGTGCCACCAGTGATTTGGGGGGACTGGACTGGTACTTC. Amino acid sequence: CATSDLGGLDWYF.

V gene TRBV4-1 combines with J gene TRBJ1-5, with 10 bases matching TRBD1. CDR1 and CDR2 (germline): MGHRA, YSYEKL. This CDR3 is built from 19 residues. V lost 4 bases, J lost 0 bases, and 12 bases stayed unmatched. The CDR3 spells CASSPLPGQGTVSNQPQHF. The CDR3 DNA reads TGCGCCAGCAGCCCTTTACCGGGACAGGGGACCGTTAGCAATCAGCCCCAGCATTTT.

V usage is TRBV11-2 and J usage is TRBJ2-7; weak D call: TRBD2 (6 bases). Trimming cost V 0 bases and J 4 bases, with 7 bases left between them. CDR1 and CDR2 from the germline V gene are SGHAT and FQNNGV. The CDR3 spans 13 residues. The CDR3: CASSLEDYYEQYF. CDR3 DNA sequence: TGTGCCAGCAGCTTAGAGGACTATTACGAGCAGTACTTC.

The chain recombines TRBV3-1 (or the pseudogene TRBV3-2) with TRBJ1-6; D is unclear. Germline V CDR1 and CDR2: LGHDT, YNNKEL (reference sequence). The CDR3 has 16 amino acids. The V and J ends lost 0 bases and 6 bases respectively, with 12 bases between them. CDR3 DNA: TGTGCCAGCAGCCAAGATAAAGCAGGATTTAATTCACCCCTCCACTTT. It specifies CASSQDKAGFNSPLHF.

V usage is TRBV28 and J usage is TRBJ1-5; possible D gene TRBD1, 6 bases. CDR3 length: 15 residues. V lost 5 bases and J 3 bases, leaving 14 bases between the germline ends. Germline V lookup: CDR1 MDHEN, CDR2 SYDVKM. CDR3 DNA sequence: TGTGCCAGCAGTCAGGAACAGGGTTACAATCAGCCCCAGCATTTT. This translates into CASSQEQGYNQPQHF.

This clone has a handful of counts. The chain is built from TRBV23-1 and TRBJ1-1, with D unresolved. TRBV23-1 is an ORF, with its function uncertain. Trimming took off 0 bases at V and 1 base at J, with 3 bases between the two ends. The CDR3 length is 13 residues. This chain's CDR3 is CASSQSRNTEAFF. CDR3 nucleotide sequence: TGCGCCAGCAGTCAATCGAGGAACACTGAAGCTTTCTTT.

The chain has TRBV7-9 and TRBJ2-7, with a tentative D call TRBD1 (6 bases). Trimming removed 5 bases at V and 4 bases at J, with 9 bases between. CDR3 length: 12 amino acids. Germline CDR1 reads SEHNR; CDR2 reads FQNEAQ (reference sequence). CDR3 sequence (DNA): TGTGCCAGCAGCGGCACAGGGTACGAGCAGTACTTC. Translation: CASSGTGYEQYF.

In this sample, this clone turned up once. The V and J genes are TRBV14 and TRBJ2-5, with 11 bases that match TRBD2. This CDR3 region has 16 residues. V lost 3 bases to trimming and J lost 5 bases; unmatched junction nucleotides: 8. CDR1 SGHDN and CDR2 FVKESK come from the germline V gene. CDR3: CASSQGDTSGSETQYF. The CDR3 nucleotides read TGTGCCAGCAGCCAGGGCGATACTAGCGGGAGTGAGACCCAGTACTTC.

This clone was seen a few times. The chain links TRBV30 to TRBJ2-7, with D unresolved. Germline V gene sequence: CDR1 GTSNPN, CDR2 SVGIG (reference sequence). This CDR3 comprises 13 residues. The ends were cut back, 0 bases at V and 2 bases at J, with 8 bases in the middle. CDR3 loop: CAWSVPNTYEQYF. The CDR3, as DNA: TGTGCCTGGAGTGTACCGAACACCTACGAGCAGTACTTC.

The chain has TRBV7-3 and TRBJ2-5; D gene ambiguous. The CDR3 contains 13 residues. V gave up 3 bases and J gave up 5 bases, with 10 bases separating them. From germline, CDR1 is SGHTA and CDR2 FQGTGA. The CDR3 sequence: CASSFGYGETQYF. Here the CDR3 DNA reads TGTGCCAGCAGCTTTGGTTACGGGGAGACCCAGTACTTC.

V is TRBV5-1 and J is TRBJ1-1; no definite D call. V was shortened by 4 bases and J by 6 bases, with 16 bases between the two germline ends. CDR1 SGHRS and CDR2 YFSETQ come from the germline V gene. CDR3 length: 14 amino acids. CDR3 sequence reads: CASSPTGGRPEAFF. The CDR3 nucleotides are TGCGCCAGCAGCCCTACGGGAGGGCGGCCTGAAGCTTTCTTT.